The rows below give T cell receptor beta chains drawn from one sample of a study of blood T cells in healthy people across ages. Each CDR3 protein gets one entry after TCRdb re-called the 5' RACE reads with MiXCR. The data hold 850,000 to 1,100,000 distinct CDR3 sequences, with roughly two fifths observed a single time. What was sequenced was blood. All receptors come from a man younger than 35 in good health. The CDR3 runs from the conserved cysteine through the conserved F or W. The D gene is left open where the match is weak. A row's size may be missing; if present it is once, few, many or a size class.

v_gene	abundance	d_gene	j_gene	CDR3aa	CDR3nt
TRBV15	NA	TRBD2	TRBJ2-3	CATSRRLQGGPDTQYF	TGTGCCACCAGCAGACGACTCCAGGGAGGGCCAGATACGCAGTATTTT
TRBV5-1	NA	TRBD1	TRBJ2-5	CASSLDRDPGTQYF	TGCGCCAGCAGCCTGGACAGGGATCCAGGAACCCAGTACTTC
TRBV27	NA	NA	TRBJ1-2	CASSPFGGEGCGYTF	TGTGCCAGCAGCCCATTTGGTGGTGAGGGCTGTGGCTACACCTTC
TRBV9	few	NA	TRBJ2-7	CASSVSPAVSYEQYF	TGTGCCAGCAGCGTTTCCCCGGCAGTCTCCTACGAGCAGTACTTC
TRBV27	NA	NA	TRBJ2-3	CASSLRMYTDTQYF	TGTGCCAGCAGTTTACGGATGTACACAGATACGCAGTATTTT
TRBV20-1	NA	NA	TRBJ1-1	CSARGTGWGSEAFF	TGCAGTGCTAGAGGGACCGGGTGGGGCTCTGAAGCTTTCTTT
TRBV7-2	many	NA	TRBJ1-6	CASSLNNSPLHF	TGTGCCAGCAGCTTAAATAATTCACCCCTCCACTTT
TRBV12-3/TRBV12-4	NA	NA	TRBJ1-6	CASRAGIGSPLHF	TGTGCCAGCAGGGCAGGTATAGGTTCACCCCTCCACTTT
TRBV7-6	once	NA	TRBJ1-3	CASSSGAGSGNTIYF	TGTGCCAGCAGCTCGGGAGCTGGTTCTGGAAACACCATATATTTT
TRBV4-3	NA	NA	TRBJ1-2	CASSQVGLGYGYTF	TGCGCCAGCAGCCAGGTGGGTCTTGGCTATGGCTACACCTTC
TRBV4-1	NA	NA	TRBJ1-3	CASSQDPVSSGNTIYF	TGCGCCAGCAGCCAAGACCCCGTAAGCTCTGGAAACACCATATATTTT
TRBV20-1	NA	NA	TRBJ1-2	CSAREGGRVYGYTF	TGCAGTGCTAGAGAAGGGGGGAGAGTCTATGGCTACACCTTC
TRBV12-5	few	NA	TRBJ1-5	CASGFSGYNQPQHF	TGTGCTAGTGGTTTTTCGGGGTACAATCAGCCCCAGCATTTT
TRBV27	few	NA	TRBJ2-5	CASSLNGGAMIETQYF	TGTGCCAGCAGTTTAAATGGGGGCGCGATGATTGAGACCCAGTACTTC
TRBV25-1	many	NA	TRBJ1-2	CASSELGGYGYTF	TGTGCCAGCAGTGAATTGGGGGGGTATGGCTACACCTTC
TRBV7-2	few	TRBD1	TRBJ1-1	CASSLRWTGDTEAFF	TGTGCCAGCAGCCTAAGGTGGACAGGGGACACTGAAGCTTTCTTT
TRBV20-1	once	TRBD2	TRBJ2-3	CSVEPGGGTDTQYF	TGCAGTGTCGAGCCGGGCGGGGGGACAGATACGCAGTATTTT
TRBV5-5	NA	NA	TRBJ1-5	CASSKGGNNQPQHF	TGTGCCAGCAGCAAGGGGGGGAACAATCAGCCCCAGCATTTT
TRBV10-3	NA	TRBD1	TRBJ1-1	CAISEPKQAGGMKTEAFF	TGTGCCATCAGTGAGCCTAAACAGGCAGGGGGCATGAAAACTGAAGCTTTCTTT
TRBV5-1	NA	TRBD2	TRBJ2-1	CASTTILAGAYSEQFF	TGCGCCAGCACGACGATATTAGCGGGGGCGTACAGTGAGCAGTTCTTC
TRBV18	once	TRBD1	TRBJ1-5	CASVTGSNQPQHF	TGTGCCAGCGTGACAGGGAGCAATCAGCCCCAGCATTTT
TRBV12-3/TRBV12-4	NA	NA	TRBJ1-1	CACSLGRTEAFF	TGTGCCTGCAGTTTGGGGAGGACTGAAGCTTTCTTT
TRBV4-3	NA	NA	TRBJ1-4	CASSQDSTARKEKLFF	TGCGCCAGCAGCCAAGATAGCACAGCCCGTAAGGAAAAACTGTTTTTT
TRBV9	NA	TRBD1	TRBJ1-1	CASSVGSGGGTEAFF	TGTGCCAGCAGCGTAGGGTCAGGGGGTGGCACTGAAGCTTTCTTT
TRBV3-1	NA	TRBD1	TRBJ1-4	CASSALGTEYNEKLFF	TGTGCCAGCAGCGCTCTCGGGACAGAGTATAATGAAAAACTGTTTTTT
TRBV20-1	NA	NA	TRBJ2-3	CSASVLARTGGDTQYF	TGCAGTGCTAGTGTCCTAGCCCGGACTGGTGGGGATACGCAGTATTTT
TRBV7-2	few	TRBD2	TRBJ2-3	CASSLDSGGGINTQYF	TGTGCCAGCAGCCTCGACTCCGGCGGGGGGATTAATACGCAGTATTTT
TRBV7-2	few	TRBD1	TRBJ2-1	CASSSLQGDEQFF	TGTGCCAGCAGCTCCTTGCAGGGGGATGAGCAGTTCTTC
TRBV10-3	NA	NA	TRBJ2-1	CAISETSRYRGEQFF	TGTGCCATCAGTGAAACGAGCAGGTATAGGGGTGAGCAGTTCTTC
TRBV20-1	NA	TRBD1	TRBJ1-2	CSARWTGGTSSYGYTF	TGCAGTGCTAGGTGGACAGGGGGGACATCGAGCTATGGCTACACCTTC
TRBV4-3	NA	NA	TRBJ1-1	CASSQAWGDTEAFF	TGCGCCAGCAGCCAAGCGTGGGGAGACACTGAAGCTTTCTTT
TRBV20-1	NA	TRBD1	TRBJ1-2	CSAPLGTVTYGYTF	TGCAGTGCTCCACTAGGGACAGTCACTTATGGCTACACCTTC
TRBV6-2/TRBV6-3	NA	TRBD1	TRBJ2-7	CASSYSGTGNHYEQYF	TGTGCCAGCAGTTACTCCGGGACAGGGAATCACTACGAGCAGTACTTC
TRBV6-5	NA	TRBD1	TRBJ2-7	CASSYGGGTGGYNEQYF	TGTGCCAGCAGTTACGGGGGCGGGACAGGGGGTTACAATGAGCAGTACTTC
TRBV12-3/TRBV12-4	NA	NA	TRBJ2-2	CASSPGTFTGELFF	TGTGCCAGCAGCCCCGGGACTTTCACCGGGGAGCTGTTTTTT
TRBV3-1	few	NA	TRBJ1-5	CATKPIGFWGRGQPQHF	TGTGCCACCAAGCCAATCGGCTTTTGGGGAAGGGGGCAGCCCCAGCATTTT
TRBV6-5	few	NA	TRBJ1-2	CASSYSNQGYTF	TGTGCCAGCAGTTACTCGAACCAGGGCTACACCTTC
TRBV6-1	NA	NA	TRBJ2-7	CASSEVPGAVPSYEQYF	TGTGCCAGCAGTGAAGTACCAGGGGCCGTTCCCTCCTACGAGCAGTACTTC
TRBV7-2	NA	NA	TRBJ1-4	CASSSRGVNEKLFF	TGTGCCAGCAGCTCCCGAGGGGTTAATGAAAAACTGTTTTTT
TRBV6-1	NA	NA	TRBJ1-2	CASSEALERLRGGYTF	TGTGCCAGCAGTGAAGCGCTGGAGAGACTCCGGGGTGGCTACACCTTC
TRBV6-5	few	NA	TRBJ2-2	CASSYGQGSGELFF	TGTGCCAGCAGTTACGGGCAGGGCTCCGGGGAGCTGTTTTTT
TRBV6-5	NA	NA	TRBJ1-2	CASSYRGSITYGYTF	TGTGCCAGCAGTTACAGGGGGAGCATAACCTATGGCTACACCTTC
TRBV29-1	many	NA	TRBJ2-1	CSVGQLISYNEQFF	TGCAGCGTTGGACAGCTAATATCGTACAATGAGCAGTTCTTC
TRBV5-6	NA	TRBD2	TRBJ2-5	CASSGLGDGGETQYF	TGTGCCAGCAGCGGCTTGGGAGACGGGGGGGAGACCCAGTACTTC